A selection of T cell receptor beta chains follows, all from one sample in a study of T cells in localized non-small cell lung cancer. Assay: immunoSEQ multiplex PCR; the TCRdb copy retains only in-frame clones and omits some. The sample consists of 75,000 to 95,000 clones, about 87% of them appearing once. The sample in question was peripheral blood, obtained before any cancer treatment. All receptors come from a man between 40 and 70 years old with stage I squamous cell lung carcinoma. The CDR3 runs from the conserved cysteine through the conserved F or W. D genes are given only for firm matches. Clone size is given for some rows only: seen once, a few or many times, or a class if the clone is expanded.

j_call clone_size d_call v_call cdr3_nt cdr3_aa
TRBJ2-5 . . TRBV28 TGTGCCAGCAGTTTTCGAGAGACCCAGTACTTC CASSFRETQYF
TRBJ2-5 . TRBD1 TRBV5-1 TGCGCCAGCAGCCTCGGGACAGTACAAGAGACCCAGTACTTC CASSLGTVQETQYF
TRBJ1-5 . . TRBV2 TGTGCCAGCAGTGAATGGGGCAGGACAGGCAATCAGCCCCAGCATTTT CASSEWGRTGNQPQHF
TRBJ2-1 . . TRBV27 TGTGCCAGCGGAACCTTTGAGCAGTTCTTC CASGTFEQFF
TRBJ2-3 . . TRBV2 TGTGCCAGCAGTGGTCAACAGGGAAGCACAGATACGCAGTATTTT CASSGQQGSTDTQYF
TRBJ1-2 . . TRBV27 TGTGCCAGCAGTTCCTTATCAGGACCTCTTTACTATGGCTACACCTTC CASSSLSGPLYYGYTF
TRBJ2-3 . . TRBV5-1 TGCGCCAGCAGCCTGACAGGTCAATACACAGATACGCAGTATTTT CASSLTGQYTDTQYF
TRBJ1-1 . TRBD1 TRBV7-9 TGTGCCAGCAGCTTTACACAGGGGGCGCAAACTGAAGCTTTCTTT CASSFTQGAQTEAFF
TRBJ1-1 . . TRBV5-1 TGCGCCAGCAGAGAGGGAAGGGCAGGAATGAACACTGAAGCTTTCTTT CASREGRAGMNTEAFF
TRBJ1-5 . TRBD1 TRBV7-2 TGTGCCAGCAGCTTACGGGACAGGGAGTCCCGCGGGCCCCAGCATTTT CASSLRDRESRGPQHF
TRBJ1-6 . . TRBV28 TGTGCCAGCAGCCGGACGGCTATTCGGACTGTAAGCTCCTATAATTCACCCCTCCACTTT CASSRTAIRTVSSYNSPLHF
TRBJ1-2 . . TRBV5-1 TGCGCCAGCAGCTTGCATCGTCAGGACTATGGCTACACCTTC CASSLHRQDYGYTF
TRBJ1-2 . . TRBV30 TGTGCCTGGAGTGCAGGACTGAGAAGAAACTATGGCTACACCTTC CAWSAGLRRNYGYTF
TRBJ2-4 . . TRBV7-2 TGTGCCAGCAGCTTACTGACATCGGGAGCCAAAAACATTCAGTACTTC CASSLLTSGAKNIQYF
TRBJ1-5 . . TRBV25-1 TGTGCCAGCAGTGAAGGACGGAGCAATCAGCCCCAGCATTTT CASSEGRSNQPQHF
TRBJ1-2 . . TRBV10-3 TGTGCCATCAGTACCGGGGAAACCTATGGCTACACCTTC CAISTGETYGYTF
TRBJ2-2 . TRBD2 TRBV5-4 TGTGCCAGCAGCTTGGCTGGCGGGGGGGGAACCGGGGAGCTGTTTTTT CASSLAGGGGTGELFF
TRBJ2-1 . . TRBV6-6 TGTGCCAGCAGTTACTCGGGAGGGGGATACAATGAGCAGTTCTTC CASSYSGGGYNEQFF
TRBJ2-2 . . TRBV5-6 TGTGCCAGCAGCTTGATATCGGGGAAGAGGGACACCGGGGAGCTGTTTTTT CASSLISGKRDTGELFF
TRBJ1-1 once . TRBV6-5 TGTGCCAGCAGTCCCTTAAGGGGATTGAACACTGAAGCTTTCTTT CASSPLRGLNTEAFF
TRBJ1-1 few . TRBV27 TGTGCCAGCAGAAAAGCATACAGGGTTGGGGGCACTGAAGCTTTCTTT CASRKAYRVGGTEAFF
TRBJ1-1 few . TRBV7-6 TGTGCCAGCAGCCTGGCCATGAACACTGAAGCTTTCTTT CASSLAMNTEAFF
TRBJ2-3 . . TRBV15 TGTGCCACCAGCAGAGATAAACCTCCCCGCACAGATACGCAGTATTTT CATSRDKPPRTDTQYF
TRBJ1-4 . TRBD1 TRBV9 TGTGCCAGCAGCAGGGGGACAGGGGGCGCTGAAAAACTGTTTTTC CASSRGTGGAEKLFF
TRBJ1-2 . . TRBV7-9 TGTGCCAGCAGCCCAGAGCCCCAGACAGGCTACACCTTC CASSPEPQTGYTF
TRBJ2-1 . . TRBV5-1 TGCGCCAGCAGCTTGAACGGTTACAATGAGCAGTTCTTC CASSLNGYNEQFF
TRBJ1-2 . TRBD1 TRBV5-6 TGTGCCAGCAGCCGCCCTCCAGGGGGCGCCGGAAACGGCTACACCTTC CASSRPPGGAGNGYTF
TRBJ1-2 . . TRBV4-2 TGTGCCAGCAGCCAAGTGCAGAAAGGACCCAACTATGGCTACACCTTC CASSQVQKGPNYGYTF
TRBJ2-2 . . TRBV5-4 TGTGCCAGCAGCTTGGCGGGTGCGAACACCGGGGAGCTGTTTTTT CASSLAGANTGELFF
TRBJ2-1 . TRBD1 TRBV5-5 TGTGCCAGCAGCCACCCAAGTGACAGGGGCTACAATGAGCAGTTCTTC CASSHPSDRGYNEQFF
TRBJ2-3 . TRBD1 TRBV10-3 TGTGCCATCAGTACACAGGGGTCTCAGCCCCAGTATTTT CAISTQGSQPQYF
TRBJ1-6 . TRBD1 TRBV28 TGTGCCAGCAGTCCACGGGACAGCAATTCACCCCTCCACTTT CASSPRDSNSPLHF
TRBJ1-1 . . TRBV7-9 TGTGCCAGCAGCTTAGGGGGTGCTACTGAAGCTTTCTTT CASSLGGATEAFF
TRBJ2-7 . TRBD1 TRBV11-3 TGTGCCAGCAGCTTAGGTTGCCCGGGACAGGAAAACCCCCTGGGCCACGAGCAGTACTTC CASSLGCPGQENPLGHEQYF
TRBJ1-1 . . TRBV7-2 TGTGCCAGCAGCTTAGGCGAGGGATGGTCGACTGAAGCTTTCTTT CASSLGEGWSTEAFF
TRBJ2-2 . TRBD1 TRBV6-6 TGTGCCAGCAGACCCGACAGGGGAAACACCGGGGAGCTGTTTTTT CASRPDRGNTGELFF
TRBJ2-7 . . TRBV5-6 TGTGCCAGCAGCTTCTCCGGGACATACTTAATTTCCTACGAGCAGTACTTC CASSFSGTYLISYEQYF
TRBJ1-5 . . TRBV5-6 TGTGCCAGCAGCTTACGTACAGGCGTCCTGTCCAATCAGCCCCAGCATTTT CASSLRTGVLSNQPQHF
TRBJ2-1 . . TRBV2 TGTGCCAGCTCCCTCGGGGGGCGTCCACAGGAGCAGTTCTTC CASSLGGRPQEQFF
TRBJ2-5 . . TRBV5-4 TGTGCCAGCAGCTTGGCAGGGGCGGGGGAGACCCAGTACTTC CASSLAGAGETQYF
TRBJ1-6 . . TRBV5-3 TGTGCCAGAAGCCTCCTGGGGGGGCCTTATAATTCACCCCTCCACTTT CARSLLGGPYNSPLHF
TRBJ1-1 . . TRBV18 TGTGCCAGCTCACCCGGTGGGGGGAATACTGAAGCTTTCTTT CASSPGGGNTEAFF
TRBJ2-7 . . TRBV5-8 TGTGCCAGCAGTACCCCAGGGCCCCACTACGAGCAGTACTTC CASSTPGPHYEQYF
TRBJ1-6 . . TRBV6-5 TGTGCCAGCAGCGATCGGTGGTTGTCTTCACCCCTCCACTTT CASSDRWLSSPLHF
TRBJ2-1 once . TRBV5-4 TGTGCCAGCAGCTTGGATAGGGGCTCCTACAATGAGCAGTTCTTC CASSLDRGSYNEQFF
TRBJ2-7 . TRBD1 TRBV6-5 TGTGCCAGCAGTTACCGACAGGGGTACTACGAGCAGTACTTC CASSYRQGYYEQYF
TRBJ2-7 once . TRBV6-1 TGTGCCAGCAGTGGATCGTGGGGAAGCTCCTACGAGCAGTACTTC CASSGSWGSSYEQYF